This TCR beta chain appears in the sequencing data of a study of T-cell reconstitution after alpha-beta-depleted transplantation in children. Unique molecular identifiers were incorporated into the prepared TCRbeta library. TCRdb ran MiXCR on the PCR reads and lists one entry per CDR3 protein. The sample includes about 150,000 distinct CDR3 sequences, 11% of them seen just once. Germline lookup yields CDR1 SGHVS and CDR2 FQNEAQ. This CDR3 spans 13 amino acids. The study, taken as a whole, reports: A year had passed since transplant, and T-cell counts and diversity by then came mostly from newly produced T cells. Roughly two months post-transplant, alpha-beta T cells reportedly originated from several hundred graft clones that had expanded.

This clonotype was seen many times. Antigen: not known. The junction does not match germline at one end; this may be a read error. This sequence was found in a boy under 10 years old with acute myeloid leukemia, due to receive a stem cell transplant. This sample comprised PBMCs, obtained before TCRalphabeta/CD19-depleted stem cell transplant. The chain joins TRBV7-8 to TRBJ2-5, with TRBD2 identical over 8 bases. The chain's CDR3 is CASQRGPQESQYF. The CDR3 nucleotides read TGTGCCAGCCAGCGGGGGCCCCAAGAGAGCCAGTACTTC.